What follows are 16 T cell receptor beta chains derived from one specimen sequenced in a study of T cell repertoires in cytomegalovirus infection. Which antigens these TCRs recognize remains unknown. TCRdb analysed the reads with MiXCR anew, one entry per CDR3 protein. The table lists around 710,000 distinct CDR3 sequences, almost 30% of them singletons, with roughly 14% in the top ten. The sample here was cultured CD8+ T cells from PBMCs, taken from culture after CMV antigen stimulation. These receptors all come from a human donor in good health (CMV status not recorded). Some clones in this sample may be carry-over from other donors' samples.

The V and J genes are TRBV4-3 and TRBJ2-7; TRBD1 matches 8 bases. Looked up from germline, CDR1 is LGHNA and CDR2 is YSLEER. The CDR3 consists of 15 residues. Unmatched junction bases numbered 5, after V lost 0 bases and J lost 4 bases. CDR3 DNA: TGCGCCAGCAGCCAAGAGTGGCAGGGGGCTTACGAGCAGTACGTC. It encodes CASSQEWQGAYEQYV.

This clonotype was seen many times. This chain connects TRBV7-3 to TRBJ1-1; TRBD1 matches at 7 bases. The CDR3 runs 15 residues. V was pared by 5 bases and J by 4 bases, with 10 bases of the junction left unmatched. Germline lookup yields CDR1 SGHTA and CDR2 FQGTGA. The CDR3 region has the DNA TGTGCCAGCAGCCAGACAGGGATGGAGAGCACTGAAGCTTTCTTT. Protein: CASSQTGMESTEAFF.

The chain combines TRBV27 with TRBJ2-1; 7 nucleotides match TRBD1. The CDR3 is 14 amino acids. V lost 4 bases and J lost 7; bases outside the gene matches: 7. The germline CDR1 and CDR2 sequences are MNHEY and SMNVEV (reference sequence). CDR3: CASSWGTERNEQFF. In DNA, the CDR3 is TGTGCCAGCAGTTGGGGGACAGAGAGGAATGAGCAGTTCTTC.

The chain links TRBV7-6 to TRBJ2-7; 7 bases align to TRBD1. The CDR3 has 15 amino acids. Germline CDR1 and CDR2: SGHVS and FNYEAQ. The ends lost 5 bases at V and 0 bases at J; junction bases unmatched: 7. The CDR3 sequence is CASSTRQGGSYEQYF. The CDR3, as DNA: TGTGCCAGCAGCACTCGACAGGGTGGCTCCTACGAGCAGTACTTC.

The J gene is TRBJ2-7, the V gene TRBV27; no reliable D call. V shed 5 bases and J shed 2 bases, with 16 bases lying between them. Germline CDR1 is MNHEY and CDR2 is SMNVEV (reference sequence). The CDR3 runs 15 residues. The CDR3 spells CASSIQPTPPYEQYF. CDR3 coding DNA: TGTGCCAGCAGTATACAACCCACTCCCCCCTACGAGCAGTACTTC.

This clonotype occurred a few times. The chain uses TRBV4-1 and TRBJ2-7; no clear D gene. The germline CDR1 and CDR2 sequences are MGHRA and YSYEKL. The V end lost 0 bases, the J end lost 6 bases, and 9 bases lay between the germline ends. The CDR3 runs to 13 residues. The CDR3 DNA follows: TGCGCCAGCAGCCAAGATCCGTTTGGCGAGCAGTACGTC. Residues: CASSQDPFGEQYV.

V is TRBV7-6 and J is TRBJ2-7; 13 bases are shared with TRBD2. Germline V CDR1 and CDR2: SGHVS, FNYEAQ. V lost 5 bases to trimming and J lost 5 bases; unmatched junction nucleotides: 3. There are 14 residues in the CDR3. CDR3 in amino acids: CASSPLAGGNEQYF. The CDR3 region has the DNA TGTGCCAGCAGCCCACTAGCGGGGGGGAACGAGCAGTACTTC.

CDR3: CASSEWVSGNTIYF. The CDR3 DNA reads TGTGCCAGCAGTGAGTGGGTCTCTGGAAACACCATATATTTT. The V gene is TRBV2, the J gene TRBJ1-3; no definite D call. From germline, CDR1 is SNHLY and CDR2 FYNNEI. V lost 3 bases and J 0 bases, leaving 6 bases between the germline ends. CDR3 length: 14 residues.

As to this clonotype: A read error is possible here, since a much larger clone lies one base away. The chain employs TRBV7-6 and TRBJ2-1, with 8 bases that match TRBD1. The CDR3 totals 15 residues. Germline CDR1 is SGHVS and CDR2 is FNYEAQ. CDR3 region: CTSSSRQGMSNEQFF. As DNA, the CDR3 is TGTACCAGCAGCTCACGACAGGGGATGAGCAATGAGCAGTTCTTC.

This clonotype was found a few times. The rearrangement uses TRBV7-9 and TRBJ2-7; possibly TRBD1 for D (6 bases). The germline CDR1 and CDR2 sequences are SEHNR and FQNEAQ (reference sequence). This CDR3 has 15 residues. V shed 5 bases and J shed 1 base, with 15 bases lying between them. The CDR3 protein is CASSTGQQRSYEQYF. The CDR3 coding sequence is TGTGCCAGCAGCACCGGACAGCAGAGATCCTACGAGCAGTACTTC.

The chain couples TRBV6-1 to TRBJ1-1; D is unclear. The CDR3 runs to 17 residues. CDR1 is MNHNS and CDR2 is SASEGT in the germline V gene. V lost 1 base, J lost 3 bases, and 18 bases lay in between. The CDR3 protein is CASSEGGVVLGDTEAFF. CDR3 nucleotides: TGTGCCAGCAGTGAAGGCGGTGTGGTTCTGGGAGACACTGAAGCTTTCTTT.

This clonotype has more than one count but fewer than ten. Here the CDR3 reads CASSLGQGSFQPQHF. CDR3 in DNA: TGTGCCAGCAGCCTGGGACAGGGGTCGTTTCAGCCCCAGCATTTT. This chain uses TRBV3-1 with TRBJ1-5, with 10 bases lining up with TRBD1. The CDR3 is 15 residues long. The germline CDR1 and CDR2 sequences are LGHDT and YNNKEL (reference sequence). With V trimmed by 4 bases and J by 6 bases, 6 bases remained unmatched.

This clonotype was detected only a few times. J is TRBJ2-3 and V is TRBV6-1; 10 bases are shared with TRBD1. Germline V CDR1 and CDR2: MNHNS, SASEGT. This CDR3 has 16 amino acids. With 4 bases clipped from V and 3 bases from J, the junction kept 7 bases outside the gene matches. CDR3 DNA sequence: TGTGCCAGCAGTGGGGACAGGGGAGCCCGGACAGATACGCAGTATTTT. This sequence encodes CASSGDRGARTDTQYF.

The chain uses TRBV15 and TRBJ1-1; D perhaps matches TRBD1 (6 bases). Trimming removed 7 bases at V and 6 bases at J, with 15 bases between. CDR1 and CDR2 (germline): LNHNV, YYDKDF (reference sequence). This CDR3 is 13 amino acids long. CDR3 in amino acids: CATKPGRGPEAFF. CDR3 DNA: TGTGCCACCAAACCGGGCAGGGGCCCTGAAGCTTTCTTT.

This chain uses TRBV2 with TRBJ2-1; 9 nucleotides line up with TRBD2. In germline, CDR1 is SNHLY, CDR2 FYNNEI. CDR3 length: 18 residues. J was trimmed by 0 bases and V by 0 bases; bases with no gene match: 6. CDR3 loop: CASSEALAGGSSYNEQFF. For the CDR3, the DNA is TGTGCCAGCAGTGAAGCGCTTGCGGGGGGGAGCTCCTACAATGAGCAGTTCTTC.

Details on this clonotype: Given a much more abundant clone one base away, this may be a read error. V gene TRBV7-9 combines with J gene TRBJ1-2; 9 bases align to TRBD1. V was pared by 1 base and J by 7 bases, with 1 base of the junction left unmatched. CDR3 size: 13 residues. In germline, CDR1 is SEHNR, CDR2 FQNEAQ (reference sequence). The CDR3: CASSLEDRGGYTF. For the CDR3, the DNA is TGTGCCAGCAGCTTAGAGGACAGGGGTGGCTACACCTTC.